This TCR beta chain stems from a study of T cells in Graves' hyperthyroidism and ophthalmopathy. Study-wide findings and caveats: Also found in blood were most expanded thyroid clonotypes above 0.001. Onset of ophthalmopathy came a median around 7.1 months after the model predicted it.

This CDR3 region has 13 residues. J was trimmed by 6 bases and V by 5 bases; bases with no gene match: 5. Germline lookup yields CDR1 SGHNT and CDR2 YENEEA. Recently diagnosed hyperthyroidism of less than 2 months' duration affected patients aged 18 to 65. Patients having uncontrolled infection, another autoimmune disease, pregnancy or lactation were not included. Template material for amplifying TCR beta CDR3 regions consisted of RNA transcripts. HTBI primers were employed in a first-round RT-PCR of the TCR CDR3. TCRdb re-called the multiplex PCR reads through MiXCR, storing one row per CDR3 protein. Of hundreds of thousands of distinct CDR3 sequences in the sample, approximately 13% were seen once. On this clonotype itself: Its target is unknown.

Sequencing was performed on blood. This rearrangement joins TRBV11-3 to TRBJ1-1, with TRBD1 matching over 8 bases. The receptor was isolated from a woman aged 25 to 39 with Graves' hyperthyroidism that later progressed to Graves' ophthalmopathy. DNA of the CDR3: TGTGCCAGCAGCCCCTCACAGGGGGCTGAAGCTTTCTTT. Protein sequence: CASSPSQGAEAFF. The full variable domain, with the rest looked up from reference TRBV11-3 and TRBJ1-1, is EAGVVQSPRYKIIEKKQPVAFWCNPISGHNTLYWYLQNLGQGPELLIRYENEEAVDDSQLPKDRFSAERLKGVDSTLKIQPAELGDSAVYLCASSPSQGAEAFFGQGTRLTVV.